The T cell receptor (beta chain) described here comes from a study of blood T cells in healthy people across ages (dated by TCRdb to 2014 to 2015). Some background on the complete study: In model experiments, template switching captured roughly one uniquely barcoded TCR beta cDNA molecule for every two T cells. To track age-related changes in TCR beta repertoire diversity, the study relied on deep sequencing normalized with unique cDNA molecular identifiers. Four age groups were formed from the donors: young (average approximately 16 years), middle-aged (more than 35), aged (about 62) and long-lived (around 82). To avoid experimental bias, donors of different ages were distributed randomly across sequencing lanes. The study analyzed two additional independent replicas of 1 million unique cDNA reads from the same blood draw for two donors, one aged 18 to 30 and one aged 80 or older. General conclusions and limits of the study: Compared with the aged group, the long-lived group had more naive CD4+ T cells, fewer expanded clones and increased TCR diversity, a pattern suggesting age selection. Bulk unsorted PBMC profiling prevented conclusive comparison of naive and antigen-experienced compartments. Estimates of total diversity based on one million sequenced T cells were regarded as lower bounds and as underestimates. Observed TCR beta diversity per million T cells fell roughly linearly with age, and a significant reduction was already apparent by age roughly 41. There was a strong correlation between observed TCR beta diversity and the percentage of naive T cells measured by flow cytometry. Donor CMV infection status was unknown, potentially confounding age-related changes in expanded clonotypes.

CDR1 and CDR2, looked up from the germline V gene, are SNHLY and FYNNEI. V is cut back by 6 bases and J by 4 bases, with 19 bases in the junction unmatched. The CDR3 goes from the cysteine to the phenylalanine over 18 residues. Only the CDR3 DNA stays, 54 bases, in frame from base 1. With respect to this clonotype: Its antigen has not been determined. Base qualities are not provided; no much larger clone lies one nucleotide away.

The library was generated by 5' RACE. Sequencing relied on an Illumina HiSeq 2500. A second PCR of about 6 to 12 cycles was performed with a sample-barcoded 5' primer and a J-beta primer mix. A unique molecular identifier was introduced onto each TCR beta cDNA molecule by a template-switch 5' adaptor carrying 12 random nucleotides. Each sample yielded at least 2.5 million CDR3-containing paired-end reads. First-strand cDNA synthesis was performed from all RNA using the Mint cDNA synthesis kit, with priming by a TRBC-specific oligonucleotide. After uracil-DNA glycosylase treatment, a first 18-cycle PCR used universal primers M1SS and BC2_uni_R on all cDNA. As for the original processing: Each sample was normalized by randomly selecting 1 million high-quality reads, each carrying a distinct molecular identifier. Reads with shared molecular identifiers were discarded instead of being binned into consensus sequences. CDR3 identification, clonotype clustering and error correction used MiTCR with a Q25 quality threshold and the strictest error-elimination algorithm. A nonparametric unseen species model using Euler transformation provided a lower-bound estimate of total TCR beta diversity. TCRdb reran the public reads through fastp at Q25 and MiXCR, keeping productive beta chains. Duplicate CDR3 protein sequences are folded into a single record with the most common DNA and genes. The V and J calls reflect TCRdb's pipeline rather than the authors' work. This sample has 1 million or so distinct CDR3 sequences in its table, and 40% to 55% of those were observed once. The ten largest clones add up to around 18% of the sample.

Donors were 39 systemically healthy Caucasian individuals from Russia aged roughly 6 to 90 years. Each donor gave roughly 9.5 milliliters of peripheral blood, collected into EDTA-treated Vacutainer tubes. Ficoll-Paque density-gradient centrifugation was used to isolate PBMCs, with at least 7 million obtained per sample. Trizol reagent was used to extract total RNA from the PBMCs, yielding at least 6 micrograms per sample. The percentages of naive CD45RAhigh/CD27high T cells were determined by flow cytometry on a PBMC aliquot from every donor. The source is a woman aged 60-70 years in good health. The sequenced sample consisted of blood. The rearranged segments are TRBV2 and TRBJ2-7; TRBD2 aligns with 9 central bases. The CDR3 has the sequence CASSPMAGGPGSRYEQYF. At the DNA level, the sequence is TGTGCCAGCAGCCCCATGGCGGGAGGGCCTGGTAGTCGGTACGAGCAGTACTTC.